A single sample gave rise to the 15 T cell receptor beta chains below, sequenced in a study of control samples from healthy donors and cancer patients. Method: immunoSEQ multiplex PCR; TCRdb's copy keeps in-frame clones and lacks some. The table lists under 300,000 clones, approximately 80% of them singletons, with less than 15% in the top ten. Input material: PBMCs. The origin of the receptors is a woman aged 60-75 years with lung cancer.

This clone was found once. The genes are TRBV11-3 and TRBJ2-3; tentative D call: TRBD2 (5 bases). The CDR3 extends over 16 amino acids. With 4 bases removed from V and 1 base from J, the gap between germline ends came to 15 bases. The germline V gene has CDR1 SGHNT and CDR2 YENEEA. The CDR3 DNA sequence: TGTGCCAGCAGCTCCCCTACGGGGAAAGGCACAGATACGCAGTATTTT. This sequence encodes CASSSPTGKGTDTQYF.

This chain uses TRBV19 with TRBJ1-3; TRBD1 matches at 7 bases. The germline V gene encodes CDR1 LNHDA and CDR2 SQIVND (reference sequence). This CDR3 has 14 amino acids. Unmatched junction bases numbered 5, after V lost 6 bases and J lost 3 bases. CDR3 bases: TGTGCCAGTAGGTCCGACAGGGTTGGAAACACCATATATTTT. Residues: CASRSDRVGNTIYF.

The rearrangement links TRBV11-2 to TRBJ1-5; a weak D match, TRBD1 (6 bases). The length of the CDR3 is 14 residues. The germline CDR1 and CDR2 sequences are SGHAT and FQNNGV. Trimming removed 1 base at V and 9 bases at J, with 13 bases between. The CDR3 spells CASSLAGAPGPQHF. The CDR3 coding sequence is TGTGCCAGCAGCTTAGCAGGGGCCCCCGGGCCCCAGCATTTT.

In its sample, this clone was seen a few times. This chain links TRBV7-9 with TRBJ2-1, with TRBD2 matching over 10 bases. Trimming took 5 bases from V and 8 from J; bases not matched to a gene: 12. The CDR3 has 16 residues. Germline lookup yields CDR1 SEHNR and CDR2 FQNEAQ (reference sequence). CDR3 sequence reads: CASSGLLAGGRDEQFF. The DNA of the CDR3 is TGTGCCAGCAGCGGCTTGTTAGCGGGGGGCAGGGATGAGCAGTTCTTC.

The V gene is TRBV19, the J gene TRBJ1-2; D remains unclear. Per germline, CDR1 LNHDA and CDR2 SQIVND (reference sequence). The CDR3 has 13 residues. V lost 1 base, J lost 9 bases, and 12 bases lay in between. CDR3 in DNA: TGTGCCAGTAGTATAGGGGGTTCTGGAAGCTACACCTTC. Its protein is CASSIGGSGSYTF.

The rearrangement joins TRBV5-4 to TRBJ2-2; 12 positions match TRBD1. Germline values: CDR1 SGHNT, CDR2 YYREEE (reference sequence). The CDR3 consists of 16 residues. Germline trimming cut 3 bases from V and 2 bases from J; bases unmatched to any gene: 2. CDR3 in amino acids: CASSWGQGANTGELFF. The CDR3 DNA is TGTGCCAGCAGCTGGGGACAGGGGGCTAACACCGGGGAGCTGTTTTTT. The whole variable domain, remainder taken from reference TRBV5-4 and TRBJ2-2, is ETGVTQSPTHLIKTRGQQVTLRCSSQSGHNTVSWYQQALGQGPQFIFQYYREEENGRGNFPPRFSGLQFPNYSSELNVNALELDDSALYLCASSWGQGANTGELFFGEGSRLTVL.

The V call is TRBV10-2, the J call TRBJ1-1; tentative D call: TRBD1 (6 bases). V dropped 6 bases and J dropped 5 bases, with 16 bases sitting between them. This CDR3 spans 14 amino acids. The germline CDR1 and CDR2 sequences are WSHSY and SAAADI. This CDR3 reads CASRSRTGHTEAFF. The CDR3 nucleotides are TGCGCCAGCAGGTCCCGCACAGGGCATACTGAAGCTTTCTTT.

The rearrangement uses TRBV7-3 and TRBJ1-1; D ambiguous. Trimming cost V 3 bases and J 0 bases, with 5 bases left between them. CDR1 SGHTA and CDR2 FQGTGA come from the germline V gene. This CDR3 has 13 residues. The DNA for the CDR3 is TGTGCCAGCAGCTTTTCAGTGAACACTGAAGCTTTCTTT. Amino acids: CASSFSVNTEAFF.

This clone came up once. The CDR3 is CASSPREEANYGYTF. In nucleotides, the CDR3 is TGTGCCAGCTCACCCAGGGAGGAAGCTAACTATGGCTACACCTTC. The chain is built from TRBV18 and TRBJ1-2, with D perhaps matching TRBD1 (5 bases). The CDR3 is made up of 15 amino acids. The V end was cut by 3 bases, the J end by 0 bases, with 11 bases between. The germline gives CDR1 KGHSH, CDR2 LQKENI.

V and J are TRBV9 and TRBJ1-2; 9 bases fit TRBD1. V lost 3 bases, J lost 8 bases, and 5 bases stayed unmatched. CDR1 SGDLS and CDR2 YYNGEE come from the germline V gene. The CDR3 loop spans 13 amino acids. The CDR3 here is CASSDRDRDGYTF. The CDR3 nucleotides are TGTGCCAGCAGCGACCGGGACAGGGACGGCTACACCTTC.

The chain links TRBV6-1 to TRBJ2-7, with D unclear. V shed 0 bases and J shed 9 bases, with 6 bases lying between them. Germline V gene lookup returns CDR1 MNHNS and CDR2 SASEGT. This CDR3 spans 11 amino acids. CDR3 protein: CASSEALGQYF. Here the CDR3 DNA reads TGTGCCAGCAGTGAAGCCCTCGGGCAGTACTTC.

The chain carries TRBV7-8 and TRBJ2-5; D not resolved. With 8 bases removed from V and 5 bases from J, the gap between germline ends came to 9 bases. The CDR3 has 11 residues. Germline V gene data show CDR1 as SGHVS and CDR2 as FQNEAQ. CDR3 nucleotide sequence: TGTGCCAGCTACTCAGGCGAGACCCAGTACTTC. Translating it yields CASYSGETQYF.

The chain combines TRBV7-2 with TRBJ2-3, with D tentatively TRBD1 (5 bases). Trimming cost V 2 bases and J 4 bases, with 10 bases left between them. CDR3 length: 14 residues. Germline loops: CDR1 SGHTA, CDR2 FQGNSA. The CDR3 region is CASSLQGSADTQYF. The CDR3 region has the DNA TGTGCCAGCAGCTTACAGGGTTCGGCAGATACGCAGTATTTT.

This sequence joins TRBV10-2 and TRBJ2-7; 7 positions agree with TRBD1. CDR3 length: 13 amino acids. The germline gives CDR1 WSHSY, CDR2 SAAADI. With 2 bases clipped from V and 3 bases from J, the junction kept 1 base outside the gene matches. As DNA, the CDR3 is TGCGCCAGCAGTGAGAGACAGGGCTACGAGCAGTACTTC. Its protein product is CASSERQGYEQYF.

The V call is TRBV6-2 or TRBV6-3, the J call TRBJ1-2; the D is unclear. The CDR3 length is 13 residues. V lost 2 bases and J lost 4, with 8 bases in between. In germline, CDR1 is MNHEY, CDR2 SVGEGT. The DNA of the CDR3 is TGTGCCAGCAGTTACGGACTCGGCTATGGCTACACCTTC. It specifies CASSYGLGYGYTF.